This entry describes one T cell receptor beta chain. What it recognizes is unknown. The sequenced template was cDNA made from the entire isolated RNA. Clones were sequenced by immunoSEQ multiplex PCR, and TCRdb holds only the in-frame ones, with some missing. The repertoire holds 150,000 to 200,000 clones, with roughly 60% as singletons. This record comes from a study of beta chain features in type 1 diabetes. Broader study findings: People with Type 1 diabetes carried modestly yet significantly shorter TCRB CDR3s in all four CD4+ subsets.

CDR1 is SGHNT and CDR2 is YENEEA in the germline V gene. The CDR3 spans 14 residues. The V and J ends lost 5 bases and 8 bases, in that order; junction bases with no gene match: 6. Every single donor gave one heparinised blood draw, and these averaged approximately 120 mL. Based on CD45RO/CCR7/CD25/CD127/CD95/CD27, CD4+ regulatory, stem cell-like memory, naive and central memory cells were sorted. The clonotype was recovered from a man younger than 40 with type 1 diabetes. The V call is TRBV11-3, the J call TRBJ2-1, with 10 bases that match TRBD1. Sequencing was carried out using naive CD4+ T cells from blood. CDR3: CASSVRDRGDEQFF. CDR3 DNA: TGTGCCAGCAGCGTCCGGGACAGGGGCGATGAGCAGTTCTTC.